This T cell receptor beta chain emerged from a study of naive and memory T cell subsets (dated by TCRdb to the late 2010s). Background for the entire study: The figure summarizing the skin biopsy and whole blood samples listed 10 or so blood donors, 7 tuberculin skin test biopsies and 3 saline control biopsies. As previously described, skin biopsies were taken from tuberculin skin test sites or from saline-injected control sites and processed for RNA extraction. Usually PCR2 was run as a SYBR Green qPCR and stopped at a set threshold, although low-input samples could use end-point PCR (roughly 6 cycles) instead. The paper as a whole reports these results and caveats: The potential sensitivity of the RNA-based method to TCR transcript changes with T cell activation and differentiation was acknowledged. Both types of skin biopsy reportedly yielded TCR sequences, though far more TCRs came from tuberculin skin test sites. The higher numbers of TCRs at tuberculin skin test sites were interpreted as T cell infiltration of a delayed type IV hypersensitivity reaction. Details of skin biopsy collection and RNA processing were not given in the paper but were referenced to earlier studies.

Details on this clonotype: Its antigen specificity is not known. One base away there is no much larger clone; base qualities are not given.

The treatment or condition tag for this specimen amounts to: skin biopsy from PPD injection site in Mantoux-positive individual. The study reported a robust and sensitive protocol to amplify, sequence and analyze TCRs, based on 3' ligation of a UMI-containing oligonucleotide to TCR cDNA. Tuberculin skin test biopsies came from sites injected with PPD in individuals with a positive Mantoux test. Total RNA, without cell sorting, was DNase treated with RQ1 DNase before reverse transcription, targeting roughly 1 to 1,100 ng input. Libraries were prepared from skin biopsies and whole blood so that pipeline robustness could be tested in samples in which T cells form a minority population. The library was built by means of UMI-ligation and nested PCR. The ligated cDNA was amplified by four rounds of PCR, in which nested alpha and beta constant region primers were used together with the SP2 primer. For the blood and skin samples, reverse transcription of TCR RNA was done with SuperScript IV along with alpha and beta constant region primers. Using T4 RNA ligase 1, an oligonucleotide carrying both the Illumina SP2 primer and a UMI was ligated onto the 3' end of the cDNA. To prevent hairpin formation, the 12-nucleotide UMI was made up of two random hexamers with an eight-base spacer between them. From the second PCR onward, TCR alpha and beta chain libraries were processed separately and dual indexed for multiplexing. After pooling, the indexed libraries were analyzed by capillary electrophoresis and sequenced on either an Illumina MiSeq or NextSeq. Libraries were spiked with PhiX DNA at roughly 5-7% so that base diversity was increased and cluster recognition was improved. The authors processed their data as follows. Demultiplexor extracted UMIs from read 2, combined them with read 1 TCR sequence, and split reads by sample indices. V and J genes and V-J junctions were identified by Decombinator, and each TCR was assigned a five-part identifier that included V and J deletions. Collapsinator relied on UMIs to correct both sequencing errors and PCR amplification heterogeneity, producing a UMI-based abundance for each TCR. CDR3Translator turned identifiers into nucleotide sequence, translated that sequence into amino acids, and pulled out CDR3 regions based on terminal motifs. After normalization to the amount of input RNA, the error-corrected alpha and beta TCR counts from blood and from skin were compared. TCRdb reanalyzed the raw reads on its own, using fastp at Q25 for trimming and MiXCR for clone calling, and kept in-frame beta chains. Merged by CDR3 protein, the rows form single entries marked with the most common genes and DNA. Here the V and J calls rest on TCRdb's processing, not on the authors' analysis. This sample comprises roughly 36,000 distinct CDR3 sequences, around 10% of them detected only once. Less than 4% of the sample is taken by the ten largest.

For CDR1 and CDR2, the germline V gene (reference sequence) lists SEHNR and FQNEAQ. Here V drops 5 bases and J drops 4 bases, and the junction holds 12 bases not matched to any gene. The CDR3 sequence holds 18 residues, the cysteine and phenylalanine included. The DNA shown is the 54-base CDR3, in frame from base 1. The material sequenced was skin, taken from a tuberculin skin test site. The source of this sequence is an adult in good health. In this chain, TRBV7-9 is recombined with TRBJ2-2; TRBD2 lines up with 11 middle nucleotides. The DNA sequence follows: TGTGCCAGCAGCCCTCGATTACTAGCGGGAGTGACCACCGGGGAGCTGTTTTTT. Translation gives CASSPRLLAGVTTGELFF.